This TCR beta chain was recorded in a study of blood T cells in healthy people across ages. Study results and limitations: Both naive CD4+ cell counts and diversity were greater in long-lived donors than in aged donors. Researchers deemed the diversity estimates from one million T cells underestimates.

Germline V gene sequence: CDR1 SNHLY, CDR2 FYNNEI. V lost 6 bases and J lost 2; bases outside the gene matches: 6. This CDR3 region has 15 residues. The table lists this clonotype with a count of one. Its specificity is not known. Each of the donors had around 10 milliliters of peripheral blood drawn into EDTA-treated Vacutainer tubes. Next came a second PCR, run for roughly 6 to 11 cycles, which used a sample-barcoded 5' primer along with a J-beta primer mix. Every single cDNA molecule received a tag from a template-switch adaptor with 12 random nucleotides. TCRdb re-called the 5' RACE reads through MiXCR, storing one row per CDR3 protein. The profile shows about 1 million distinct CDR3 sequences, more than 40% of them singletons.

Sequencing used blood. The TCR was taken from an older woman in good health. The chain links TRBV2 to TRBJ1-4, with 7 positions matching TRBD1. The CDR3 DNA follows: TGTGCCAGCAGGATGAGGGACAGTACTAATGAAAAACTGTTTTTT. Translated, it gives CASRMRDSTNEKLFF.